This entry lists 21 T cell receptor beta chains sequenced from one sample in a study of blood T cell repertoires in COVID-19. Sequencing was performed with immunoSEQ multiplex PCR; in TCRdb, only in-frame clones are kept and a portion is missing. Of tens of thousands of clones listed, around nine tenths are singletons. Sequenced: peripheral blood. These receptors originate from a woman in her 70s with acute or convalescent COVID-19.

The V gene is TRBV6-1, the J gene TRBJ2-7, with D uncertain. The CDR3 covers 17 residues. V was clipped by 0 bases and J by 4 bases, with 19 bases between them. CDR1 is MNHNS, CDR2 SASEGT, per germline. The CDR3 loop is CASSEALAGFQVYEQYF. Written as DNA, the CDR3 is TGTGCCAGCAGTGAAGCGTTGGCAGGTTTTCAGGTATACGAGCAGTACTTC.

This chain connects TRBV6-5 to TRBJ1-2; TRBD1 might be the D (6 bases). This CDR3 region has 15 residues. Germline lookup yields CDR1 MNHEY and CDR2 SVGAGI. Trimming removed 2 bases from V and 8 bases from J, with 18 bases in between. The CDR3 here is CASSYGPGGLMGYTF. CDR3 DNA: TGTGCCAGCAGTTACGGGCCCGGGGGGCTAATGGGCTACACCTTC.

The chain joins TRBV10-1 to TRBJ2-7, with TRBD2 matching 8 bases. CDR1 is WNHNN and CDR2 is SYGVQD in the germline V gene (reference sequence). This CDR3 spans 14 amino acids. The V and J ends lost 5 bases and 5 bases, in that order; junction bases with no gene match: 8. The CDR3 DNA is TGCGCCAGCAGTTTGAGAGCGGGAGTGCACGAGCAGTACTTC. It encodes CASSLRAGVHEQYF.

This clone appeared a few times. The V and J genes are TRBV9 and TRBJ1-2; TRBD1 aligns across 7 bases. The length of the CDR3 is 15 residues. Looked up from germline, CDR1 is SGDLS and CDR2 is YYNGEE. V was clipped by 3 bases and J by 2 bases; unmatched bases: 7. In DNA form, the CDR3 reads TGTGCCAGCAGCGCTGGGGGACAGATGAACTATGGCTACACCTTC. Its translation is CASSAGGQMNYGYTF. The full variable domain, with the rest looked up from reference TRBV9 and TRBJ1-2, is DSGVTQTPKHLITATGQRVTLRCSPRSGDLSVYWYQQSLDQGLQFLIQYYNGEERAKGNILERFSAQQFPDLHSELNLSSLELGDSALYFCASSAGGQMNYGYTFGSGTRLTVV.

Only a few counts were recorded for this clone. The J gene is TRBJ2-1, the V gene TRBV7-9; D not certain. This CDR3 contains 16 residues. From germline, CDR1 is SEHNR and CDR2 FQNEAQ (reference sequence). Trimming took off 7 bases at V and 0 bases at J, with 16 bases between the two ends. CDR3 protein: CASKRGDLSSYNEQFF. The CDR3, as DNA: TGTGCCAGCAAGAGAGGTGACTTAAGCTCCTACAATGAGCAGTTCTTC.

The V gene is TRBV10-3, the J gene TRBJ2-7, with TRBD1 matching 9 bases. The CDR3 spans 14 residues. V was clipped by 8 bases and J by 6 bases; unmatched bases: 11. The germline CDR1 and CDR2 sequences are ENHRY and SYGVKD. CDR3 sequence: CAIGPAGTGIEQYF. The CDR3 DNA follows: TGTGCCATCGGTCCTGCGGGGACAGGGATCGAGCAGTACTTC.

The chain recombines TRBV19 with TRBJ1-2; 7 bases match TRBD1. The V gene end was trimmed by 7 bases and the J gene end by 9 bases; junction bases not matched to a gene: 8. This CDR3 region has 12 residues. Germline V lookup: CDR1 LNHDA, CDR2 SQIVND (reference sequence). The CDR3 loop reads CASTKQGYRYTF. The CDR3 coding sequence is TGTGCCAGTACAAAACAGGGGTATCGCTACACCTTC.

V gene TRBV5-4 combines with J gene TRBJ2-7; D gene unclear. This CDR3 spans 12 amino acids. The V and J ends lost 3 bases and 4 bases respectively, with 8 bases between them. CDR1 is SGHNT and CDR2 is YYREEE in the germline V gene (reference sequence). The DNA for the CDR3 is TGTGCCAGCAGCTCGCCGGGTTACGAGCAGTACTTC. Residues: CASSSPGYEQYF.

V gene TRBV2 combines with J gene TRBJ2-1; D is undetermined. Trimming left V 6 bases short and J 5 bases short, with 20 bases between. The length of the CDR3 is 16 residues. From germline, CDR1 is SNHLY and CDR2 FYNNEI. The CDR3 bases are TGTGCCAGCAGAGCCCTATCTAGTACGTCTCACAATGAGCAGTTCTTC. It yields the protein CASRALSSTSHNEQFF. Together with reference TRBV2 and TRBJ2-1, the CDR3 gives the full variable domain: EPEVTQTPSHQVTQMGQEVILRCVPISNHLYFYWYRQILGQKVEFLVSFYNNEISEKSEIFDDQFSVERPDGSNFTLKIRSTKLEDSAMYFCASRALSSTSHNEQFFGPGTRLTVL.

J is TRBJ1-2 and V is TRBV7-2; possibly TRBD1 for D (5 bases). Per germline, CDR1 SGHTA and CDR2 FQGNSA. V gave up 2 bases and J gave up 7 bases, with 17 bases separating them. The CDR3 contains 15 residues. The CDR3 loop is CASSLSAGKRGGYTF. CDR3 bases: TGTGCCAGCAGCTTATCGGCAGGGAAAAGGGGTGGCTACACCTTC.

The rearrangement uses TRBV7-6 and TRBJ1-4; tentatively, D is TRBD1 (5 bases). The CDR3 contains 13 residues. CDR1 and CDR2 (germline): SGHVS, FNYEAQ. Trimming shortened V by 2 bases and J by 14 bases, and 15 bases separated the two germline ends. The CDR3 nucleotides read TGTGCCAGCAGCTTAACCCAGGGCGAATGGCTGTTTTTT. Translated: CASSLTQGEWLFF. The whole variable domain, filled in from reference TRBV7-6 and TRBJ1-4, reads GAGVSQSPRYKVTKRGQDVALRCDPISGHVSLYWYRQALGQGPEFLTYFNYEAQQDKSGLPNDRFSAERPEGSISTLTIQRTEQRDSAMYRCASSLTQGEWLFFGSGTQLSVL.

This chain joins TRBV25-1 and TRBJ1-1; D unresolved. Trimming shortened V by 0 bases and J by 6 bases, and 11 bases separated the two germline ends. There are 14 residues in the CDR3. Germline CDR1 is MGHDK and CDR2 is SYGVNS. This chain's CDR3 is CASSEYGSRAEAFF. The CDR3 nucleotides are TGTGCCAGCAGTGAATATGGGAGTAGGGCTGAAGCTTTCTTT.

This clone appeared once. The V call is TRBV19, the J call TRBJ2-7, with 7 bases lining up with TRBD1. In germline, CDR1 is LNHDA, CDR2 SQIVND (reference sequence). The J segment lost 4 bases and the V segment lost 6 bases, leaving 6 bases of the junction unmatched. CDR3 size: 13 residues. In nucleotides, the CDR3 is TGTGCCAGTAGGAACAGGGGAGAGTACGAGCAGTACTTC. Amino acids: CASRNRGEYEQYF.

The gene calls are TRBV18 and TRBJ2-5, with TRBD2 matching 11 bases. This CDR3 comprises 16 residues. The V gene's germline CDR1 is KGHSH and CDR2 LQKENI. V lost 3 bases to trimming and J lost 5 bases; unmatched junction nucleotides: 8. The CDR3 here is CASSPGTSGGGETQYF. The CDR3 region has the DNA TGTGCCAGCTCACCGGGGACTAGCGGCGGTGGGGAGACCCAGTACTTC.

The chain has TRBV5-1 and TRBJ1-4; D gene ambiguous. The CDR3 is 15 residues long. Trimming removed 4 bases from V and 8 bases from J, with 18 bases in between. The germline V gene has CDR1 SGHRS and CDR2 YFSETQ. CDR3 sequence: CASSRSGVLGEKLFF. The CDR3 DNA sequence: TGCGCCAGCAGCCGTTCGGGAGTTTTAGGGGAAAAACTGTTTTTT.

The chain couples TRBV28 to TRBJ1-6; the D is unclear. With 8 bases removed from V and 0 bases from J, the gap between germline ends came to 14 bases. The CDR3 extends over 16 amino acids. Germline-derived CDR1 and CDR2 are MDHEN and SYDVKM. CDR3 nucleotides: TGTGCCAGCGGCCTGGGGAGCGGCTCCTATAATTCACCCCTCCACTTT. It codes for CASGLGSGSYNSPLHF.

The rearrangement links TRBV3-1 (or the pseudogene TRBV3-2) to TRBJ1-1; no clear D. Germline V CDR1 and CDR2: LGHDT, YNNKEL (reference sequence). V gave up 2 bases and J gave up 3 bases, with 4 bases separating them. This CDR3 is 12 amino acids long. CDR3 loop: CASSQRDTEAFF. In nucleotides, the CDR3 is TGTGCCAGCAGCCAACGGGACACTGAAGCTTTCTTT.

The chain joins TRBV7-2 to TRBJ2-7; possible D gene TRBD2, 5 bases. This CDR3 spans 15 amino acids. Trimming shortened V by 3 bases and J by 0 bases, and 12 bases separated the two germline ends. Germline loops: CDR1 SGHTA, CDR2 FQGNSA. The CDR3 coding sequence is TGTGCCAGCAGCTTTAGGTACGGGAACTCCTACGAGCAGTACTTC. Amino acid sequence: CASSFRYGNSYEQYF.

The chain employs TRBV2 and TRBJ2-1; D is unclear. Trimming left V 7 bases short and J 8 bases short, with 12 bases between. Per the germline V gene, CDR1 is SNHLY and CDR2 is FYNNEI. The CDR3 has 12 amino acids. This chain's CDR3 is CASNGEVHEQFF. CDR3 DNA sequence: TGTGCCAGCAATGGCGAGGTTCATGAGCAGTTCTTC. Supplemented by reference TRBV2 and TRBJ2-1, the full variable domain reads EPEVTQTPSHQVTQMGQEVILRCVPISNHLYFYWYRQILGQKVEFLVSFYNNEISEKSEIFDDQFSVERPDGSNFTLKIRSTKLEDSAMYFCASNGEVHEQFFGPGTRLTVL.

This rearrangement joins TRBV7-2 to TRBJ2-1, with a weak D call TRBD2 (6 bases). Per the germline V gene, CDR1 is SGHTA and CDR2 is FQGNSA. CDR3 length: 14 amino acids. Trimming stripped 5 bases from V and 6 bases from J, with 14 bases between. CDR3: CASSRAIAANEQFF. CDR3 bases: TGTGCCAGCAGCAGGGCGATAGCGGCCAATGAGCAGTTCTTC.

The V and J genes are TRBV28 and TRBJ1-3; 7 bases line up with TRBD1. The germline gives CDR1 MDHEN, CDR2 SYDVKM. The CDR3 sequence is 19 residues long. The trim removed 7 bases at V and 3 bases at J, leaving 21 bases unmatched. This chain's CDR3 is CASTPASTGRPGSGNTIYF. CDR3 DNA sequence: TGTGCCAGCACCCCCGCGTCGACAGGGAGGCCGGGGAGTGGAAACACCATATATTTT.